Listed below are T cell receptor beta chains from one sample, sequenced in a study of blood T cell repertoires in COVID-19. Assay: immunoSEQ multiplex PCR; the TCRdb copy retains only in-frame clones and omits some. This table holds 150,000 to 190,000 clones, around 74% found once. Sequencing was carried out using peripheral blood. Source of these receptors: a woman at least 80 years old with acute or convalescent COVID-19. CDR3s include the opening cysteine and the closing phenylalanine or tryptophan. The order of the fields is V gene, D gene, J gene, CDR3 protein. D genes are given only for firm matches.

TRBV18	TRBD1	TRBJ1-5	CASSPSTGGGNQPQHF
TRBV9	.	TRBJ2-5	CASSERGNRETQYF
TRBV11-2	.	TRBJ1-1	CASSFSRGYAAEAFF
TRBV7-8	TRBD1	TRBJ2-2	CASSLGTGGGGTGELFF
TRBV18	.	TRBJ1-5	CASSLESQPQHF
TRBV11-3	.	TRBJ1-2	CASSEGDNYGYTF
TRBV19	.	TRBJ2-1	CASILYIQGENEQFF
TRBV5-1	TRBD1	TRBJ1-2	CASSSEPGTGSRGYTF
TRBV25-1	.	TRBJ1-2	CASSEKEEWHGYTF
TRBV6-5	TRBD1	TRBJ1-2	CASSKTGTDYGYTF
TRBV5-8	.	TRBJ1-1	CASRPGQFATEAFF
TRBV6-4	TRBD1	TRBJ1-2	CASSDQGDSGGYTF
TRBV2	TRBD1	TRBJ1-5	CASMRDRDNLGGQPQHF
TRBV10-3	TRBD2	TRBJ2-3	CAIPGGEDTDTQYF
TRBV7-2	.	TRBJ1-3	CASSSAAGLGNTIYF
TRBV11-2	TRBD2	TRBJ2-3	CASSSGLAQITDTQYF
TRBV19	.	TRBJ1-5	CASSRGGQNSNQPQHF
TRBV6-4	TRBD1	TRBJ2-7	CASSDSDRGEQYF
TRBV6-4	.	TRBJ1-1	CASSAVSQNTEAFF
TRBV19	TRBD2	TRBJ2-7	CASRPAGGPTYEQYF
TRBV5-1	TRBD1	TRBJ1-1	CASTRTGRNTEAFF
TRBV5-4	.	TRBJ1-5	CASSFSQAGNNQPQHF
TRBV7-9	.	TRBJ1-1	CASSLLTDTEAFF
TRBV25-1	.	TRBJ2-1	CASSAGQHKPEQFF
TRBV3-1/TRBV3-2	.	TRBJ1-3	CASSRGSAGWISVGNTIYF
TRBV7-9	TRBD1	TRBJ1-3	CASRSGTGRSGNTIYF
TRBV6-2/TRBV6-3	.	TRBJ1-1	CASSSSVVRTEAFF
TRBV6-5	.	TRBJ1-2	CASSPSGVYGYTF
TRBV6-2/TRBV6-3	TRBD2	TRBJ2-1	CASSPGLFYNEQFF
TRBV29-1	TRBD2	TRBJ2-7	CSALGGLGGDYEQYF
TRBV5-1	.	TRBJ2-1	CASSSGTGGSLAGGPASYNEQFF
TRBV6-5	TRBD1	TRBJ1-1	CASSPASDRGKAFF
TRBV3-1/TRBV3-2	TRBD1	TRBJ1-1	CASSPGQAGMNTEAFF
TRBV2	.	TRBJ1-4	CASNIRLDEKLFF
TRBV4-2	.	TRBJ1-2	CASSQVGLRTITPSGYTF
TRBV28	TRBD2	TRBJ2-1	CASSLLTSGMGGRGYNEQFF
TRBV7-8	.	TRBJ1-1	CASSREGSRTEAFF
TRBV5-1	.	TRBJ2-7	CASSFAYEQYF
TRBV7-2	TRBD1	TRBJ1-6	CASSLKGQGSNSPLHF
TRBV4-2	.	TRBJ2-3	CASSPEVDTQYF